The present T cell receptor (beta chain) was sequenced within a study of blood T cells in healthy people across ages. Using a J-beta primer mix together with a sample-barcoded 5' primer, a second PCR was run for roughly 7 to 11 cycles. One entry per CDR3 protein results from TCRdb running MiXCR on the 5' RACE reads. The table shows about 1,800,000 distinct CDR3 sequences, with roughly 30% occurring only once. The CDR3 runs to 14 residues. The V gene lost 0 bases and the J gene lost 6 bases, with 9 bases spanning the gap. Looked up from germline, CDR1 is SGHVS and CDR2 is FNYEAQ. This clonotype was seen only a few times.

The sequencing input was blood. The genes are TRBV7-6 and TRBJ2-4; D is perhaps TRBD1 or TRBD2 (5 bases each). The TCR sequence derives from a woman aged 25 to 39 in good health. CDR3 amino acids: CASSLAAGGNIQYF. The CDR3 DNA reads as TGTGCCAGCAGCTTAGCCGCTGGGGGAAACATTCAGTACTTC.